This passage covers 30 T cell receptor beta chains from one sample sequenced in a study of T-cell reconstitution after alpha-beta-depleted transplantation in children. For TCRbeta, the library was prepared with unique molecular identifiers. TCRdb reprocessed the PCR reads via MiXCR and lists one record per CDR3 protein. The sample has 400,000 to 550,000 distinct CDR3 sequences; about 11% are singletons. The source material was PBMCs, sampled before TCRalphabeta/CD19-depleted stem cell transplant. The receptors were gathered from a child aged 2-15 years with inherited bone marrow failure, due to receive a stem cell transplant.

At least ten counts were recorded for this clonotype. The CDR3 DNA sequence: TGCGCCAGCAGCTTGGAACTAGCGGGAGAGGGGCCCACCGGGGAGCTGTTTTTT. Translated: CASSLELAGEGPTGELFF. The chain recombines TRBV5-1 with TRBJ2-2; 11 bases align to TRBD2. This CDR3 comprises 18 residues. V lost 0 bases and J lost 4; bases outside the gene matches: 8. Germline CDR1 and CDR2: SGHRS and YFSETQ. Using reference TRBV5-1 and TRBJ2-2 for the parts outside the CDR3, the full variable domain is KAGVTQTPRYLIKTRGQQVTLSCSPISGHRSVSWYQQTPGQGLQFLFEYFSETQRNKGNFPGRFSGRQFSNSRSEMNVSTLELGDSALYLCASSLELAGEGPTGELFFGEGSRLTVL.

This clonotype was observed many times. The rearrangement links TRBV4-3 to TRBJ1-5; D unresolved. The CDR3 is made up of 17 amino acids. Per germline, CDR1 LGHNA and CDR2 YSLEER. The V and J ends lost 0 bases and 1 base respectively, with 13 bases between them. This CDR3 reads CASSQDRDARSNQPQHF. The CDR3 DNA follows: TGCGCCAGCAGCCAAGATCGCGACGCAAGGAGCAATCAGCCCCAGCATTTT.

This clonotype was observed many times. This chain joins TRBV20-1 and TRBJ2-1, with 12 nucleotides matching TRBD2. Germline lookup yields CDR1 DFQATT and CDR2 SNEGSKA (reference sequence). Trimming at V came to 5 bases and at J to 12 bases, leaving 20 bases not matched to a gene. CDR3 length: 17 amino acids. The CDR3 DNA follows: TGCAGTGCTTACGACCGAAAAAGACTAGCGGGAGCGGTGGGGCAGTTCTTC. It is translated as CSAYDRKRLAGAVGQFF.

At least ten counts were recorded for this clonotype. The CDR3, as DNA: TGCGCCAGCAGCTTTGGACTAGCGGGAGACGGGGAGCTGTTTTTT. The encoded protein is CASSFGLAGDGELFF. The rearrangement links TRBV5-1 to TRBJ2-2; 13 bases agree with TRBD2. Germline CDR1 is SGHRS and CDR2 is YFSETQ. CDR3 length equals 15 residues. The V gene end was trimmed by 2 bases and the J gene end by 7 bases; junction bases not matched to a gene: 2.

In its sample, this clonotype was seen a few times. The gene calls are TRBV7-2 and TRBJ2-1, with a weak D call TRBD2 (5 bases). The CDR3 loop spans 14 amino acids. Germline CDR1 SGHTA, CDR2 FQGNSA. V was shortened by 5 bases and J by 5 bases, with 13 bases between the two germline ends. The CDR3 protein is CASSLEPGDNEQFF. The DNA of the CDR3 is TGTGCCAGCAGCCTCGAGCCCGGGGACAATGAGCAGTTCTTC.

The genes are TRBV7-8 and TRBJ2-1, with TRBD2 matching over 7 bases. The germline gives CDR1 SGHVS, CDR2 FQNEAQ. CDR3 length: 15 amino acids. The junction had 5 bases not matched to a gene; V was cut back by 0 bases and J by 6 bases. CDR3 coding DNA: TGTGCCAGCAGCTTAGCGCGGGGGAGAAGCAATGAGCAGTTCTTC. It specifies CASSLARGRSNEQFF.

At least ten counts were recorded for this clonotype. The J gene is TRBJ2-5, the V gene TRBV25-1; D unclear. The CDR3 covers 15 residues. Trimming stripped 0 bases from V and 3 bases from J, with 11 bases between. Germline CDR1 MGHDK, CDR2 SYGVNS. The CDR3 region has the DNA TGTGCCAGCAGTGAATATATCGCCACTAAAGAGACCCAGTACTTC. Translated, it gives CASSEYIATKETQYF.

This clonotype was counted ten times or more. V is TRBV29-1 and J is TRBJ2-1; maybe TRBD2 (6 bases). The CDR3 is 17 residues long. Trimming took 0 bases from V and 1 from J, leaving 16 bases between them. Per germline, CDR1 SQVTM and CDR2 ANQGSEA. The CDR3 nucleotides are TGCAGCGTTGAAGAGGGGGGTAGCGCTATATCCTACAATGAGCAGTTCTTC. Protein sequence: CSVEEGGSAISYNEQFF.

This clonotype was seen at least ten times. Here the CDR3 DNA reads TGCGCCAGCAGCCAAGATCTGCGACTAGCGGGAGGGTCTAGCACAGATACGCAGTATTTT. It yields the protein CASSQDLRLAGGSSTDTQYF. The chain has TRBV4-3 and TRBJ2-3, with TRBD2 identical over 14 bases. The CDR3 sequence is 20 residues long. Germline assignment: CDR1 LGHNA and CDR2 YSLEER. The ends lost 0 bases at V and 0 bases at J; junction bases unmatched: 8.

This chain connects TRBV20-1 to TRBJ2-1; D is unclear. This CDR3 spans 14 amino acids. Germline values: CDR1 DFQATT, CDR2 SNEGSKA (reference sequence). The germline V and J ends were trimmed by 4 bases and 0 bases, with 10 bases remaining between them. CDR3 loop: CSAIRRSSYNEQFF. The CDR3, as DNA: TGCAGTGCTATAAGACGGAGCTCCTACAATGAGCAGTTCTTC.

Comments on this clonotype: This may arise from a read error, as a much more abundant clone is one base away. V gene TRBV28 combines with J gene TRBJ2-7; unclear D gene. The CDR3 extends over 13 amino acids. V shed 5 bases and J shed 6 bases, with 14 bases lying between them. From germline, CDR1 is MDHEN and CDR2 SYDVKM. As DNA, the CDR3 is TGTGCCAGCAGTGCGACACCAACTTGCGAGCAGTACTTC. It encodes CASSATPTCEQYF.

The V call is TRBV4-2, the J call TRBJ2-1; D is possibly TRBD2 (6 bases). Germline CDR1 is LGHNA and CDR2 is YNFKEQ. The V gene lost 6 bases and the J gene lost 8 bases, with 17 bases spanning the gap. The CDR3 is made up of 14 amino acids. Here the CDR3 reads CASRSGTGEYEQFF. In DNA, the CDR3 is TGTGCCAGCAGGTCGGGAACGGGAGAATATGAGCAGTTCTTC.

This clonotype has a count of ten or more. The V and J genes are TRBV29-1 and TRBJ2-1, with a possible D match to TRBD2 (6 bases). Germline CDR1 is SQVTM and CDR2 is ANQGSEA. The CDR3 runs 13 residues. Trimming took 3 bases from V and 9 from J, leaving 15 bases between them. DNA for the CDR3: TGCAGCGTTGAGGAGGGAGTCGATGTTGAGCAGTTCTTC. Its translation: CSVEEGVDVEQFF.

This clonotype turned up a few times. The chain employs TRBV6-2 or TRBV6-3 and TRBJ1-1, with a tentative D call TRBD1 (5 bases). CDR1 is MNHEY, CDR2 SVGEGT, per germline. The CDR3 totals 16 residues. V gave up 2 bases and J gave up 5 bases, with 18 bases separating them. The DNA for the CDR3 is TGTGCCAGCAGTTACATCGGGGGAGGGGTAAGGACTGAAGCTTTCTTT. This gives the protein CASSYIGGGVRTEAFF.

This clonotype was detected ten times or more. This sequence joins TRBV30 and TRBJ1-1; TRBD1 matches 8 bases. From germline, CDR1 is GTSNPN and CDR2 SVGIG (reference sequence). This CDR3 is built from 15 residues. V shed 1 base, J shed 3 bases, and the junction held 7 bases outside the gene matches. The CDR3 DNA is TGTGCCTGGAGTGCTCAACAGGGGGTCGACACTGAAGCTTTCTTT. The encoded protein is CAWSAQQGVDTEAFF.

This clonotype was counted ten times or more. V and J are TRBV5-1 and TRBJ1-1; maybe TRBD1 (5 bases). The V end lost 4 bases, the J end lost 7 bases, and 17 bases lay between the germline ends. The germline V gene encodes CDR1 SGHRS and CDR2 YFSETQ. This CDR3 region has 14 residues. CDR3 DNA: TGCGCCAGCAGCCCATTTCCCGGGACTGATGAAGCTTTCTTT. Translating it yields CASSPFPGTDEAFF.

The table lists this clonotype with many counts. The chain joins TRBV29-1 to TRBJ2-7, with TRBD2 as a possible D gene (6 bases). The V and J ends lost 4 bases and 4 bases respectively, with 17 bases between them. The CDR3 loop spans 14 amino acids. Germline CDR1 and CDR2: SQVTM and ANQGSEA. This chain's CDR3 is CSVVLWGRRYEQYF. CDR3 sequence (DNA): TGCAGCGTTGTATTATGGGGGAGGAGGTACGAGCAGTACTTC.

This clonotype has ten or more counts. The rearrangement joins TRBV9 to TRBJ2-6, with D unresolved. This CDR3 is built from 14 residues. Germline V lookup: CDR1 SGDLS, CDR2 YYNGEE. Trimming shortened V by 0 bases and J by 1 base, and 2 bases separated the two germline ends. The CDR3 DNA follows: TGTGCCAGCAGCGTAGTATCTGGGGCCAACGTCCTGACTTTC. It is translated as CASSVVSGANVLTF.

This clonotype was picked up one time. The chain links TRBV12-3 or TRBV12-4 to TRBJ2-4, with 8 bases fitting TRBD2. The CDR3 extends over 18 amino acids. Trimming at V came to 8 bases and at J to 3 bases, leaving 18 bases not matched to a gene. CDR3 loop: CASSIGGGGLRVKNIQYF. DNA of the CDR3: TGTGCCAGCTCCATTGGGGGCGGGGGGCTGAGGGTCAAAAACATTCAGTACTTC.

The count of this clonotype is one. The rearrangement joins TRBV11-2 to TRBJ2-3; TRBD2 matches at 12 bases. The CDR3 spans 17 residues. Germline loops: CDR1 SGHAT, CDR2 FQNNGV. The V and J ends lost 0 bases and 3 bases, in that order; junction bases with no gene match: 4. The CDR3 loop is CASSLERTSGATDTQYF. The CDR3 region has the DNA TGTGCCAGCAGCTTAGAACGGACTAGCGGGGCGACAGATACGCAGTATTTT.

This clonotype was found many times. CDR3: CASRQGTGIGEQYF. CDR3 sequence (DNA): TGTGCCAGCAGGCAGGGGACAGGCATAGGAGAGCAGTACTTC. This rearrangement joins TRBV27 to TRBJ2-7, with 8 bases identical to TRBD1. V lost 6 bases to trimming and J lost 7 bases; unmatched junction nucleotides: 11. The CDR3 loop spans 14 amino acids. Germline CDR1 reads MNHEY; CDR2 reads SMNVEV (reference sequence).

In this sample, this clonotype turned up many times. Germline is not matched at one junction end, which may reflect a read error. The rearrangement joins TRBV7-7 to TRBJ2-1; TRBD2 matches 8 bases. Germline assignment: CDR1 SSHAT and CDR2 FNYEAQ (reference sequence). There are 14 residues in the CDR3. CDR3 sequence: CASSLLAAYNEQFF. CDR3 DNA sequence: TGTGCTAGCAGCTTACTAGCGGCCTACAATGAGCAGTTCTTC.

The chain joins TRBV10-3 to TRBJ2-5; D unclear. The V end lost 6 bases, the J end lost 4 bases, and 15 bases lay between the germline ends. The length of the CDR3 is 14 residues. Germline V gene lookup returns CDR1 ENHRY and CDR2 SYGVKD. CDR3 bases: TGTGCCATCAGGGACGGGTCCACCGGAGAGACCCAGTACTTC. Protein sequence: CAIRDGSTGETQYF.

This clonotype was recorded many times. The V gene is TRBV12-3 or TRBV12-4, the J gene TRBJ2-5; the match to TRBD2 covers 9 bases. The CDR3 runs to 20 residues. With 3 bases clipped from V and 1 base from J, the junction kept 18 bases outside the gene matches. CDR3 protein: CASSFPGLAGTSMGQETQYF. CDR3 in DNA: TGTGCCAGCAGTTTCCCAGGGCTAGCGGGGACTAGTATGGGCCAAGAGACCCAGTACTTC.

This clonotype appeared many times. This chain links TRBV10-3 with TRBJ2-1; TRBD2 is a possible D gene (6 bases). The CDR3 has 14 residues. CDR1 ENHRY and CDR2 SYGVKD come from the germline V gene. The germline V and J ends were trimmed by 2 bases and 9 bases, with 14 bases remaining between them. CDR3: CAISETKLASEQFF. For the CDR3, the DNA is TGTGCCATCAGTGAGACCAAACTAGCTAGTGAGCAGTTCTTC.

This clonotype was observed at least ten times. In nucleotides, the CDR3 is TGTGCCAGCAGTTTAGCGGGGGACGTCTCCTACAATGAGCAGTTCTTC. As protein: CASSLAGDVSYNEQFF. The rearrangement links TRBV12-3 or TRBV12-4 to TRBJ2-1; D is tentatively TRBD1 or TRBD2 (5 bases each). Trimming pared 0 bases from V and 0 bases from J, leaving 9 bases between. This CDR3 comprises 16 residues.

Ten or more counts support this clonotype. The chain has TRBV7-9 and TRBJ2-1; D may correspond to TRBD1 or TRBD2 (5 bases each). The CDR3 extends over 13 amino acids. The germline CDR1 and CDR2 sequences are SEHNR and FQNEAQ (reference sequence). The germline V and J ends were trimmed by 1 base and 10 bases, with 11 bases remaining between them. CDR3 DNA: TGTGCCAGCAGCTTAGGTGGGACCCCGGAGCAGTTCTTC. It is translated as CASSLGGTPEQFF.

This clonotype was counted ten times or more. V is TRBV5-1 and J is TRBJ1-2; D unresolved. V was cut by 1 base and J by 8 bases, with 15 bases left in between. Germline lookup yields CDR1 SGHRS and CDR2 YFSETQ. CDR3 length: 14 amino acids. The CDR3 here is CASSLIEARIGYTF. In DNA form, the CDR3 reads TGCGCCAGCAGCTTGATTGAAGCCAGGATCGGCTACACCTTC. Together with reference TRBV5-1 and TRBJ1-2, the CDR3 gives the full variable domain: KAGVTQTPRYLIKTRGQQVTLSCSPISGHRSVSWYQQTPGQGLQFLFEYFSETQRNKGNFPGRFSGRQFSNSRSEMNVSTLELGDSALYLCASSLIEARIGYTFGSGTRLTVV.

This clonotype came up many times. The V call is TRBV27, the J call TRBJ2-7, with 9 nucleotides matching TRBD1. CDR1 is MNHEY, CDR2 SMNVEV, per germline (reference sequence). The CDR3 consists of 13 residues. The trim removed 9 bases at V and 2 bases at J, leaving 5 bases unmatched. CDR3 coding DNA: TGTGCCAGTGCCGGGACAGGGCCCTACGAGCAGTACTTC. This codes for CASAGTGPYEQYF.

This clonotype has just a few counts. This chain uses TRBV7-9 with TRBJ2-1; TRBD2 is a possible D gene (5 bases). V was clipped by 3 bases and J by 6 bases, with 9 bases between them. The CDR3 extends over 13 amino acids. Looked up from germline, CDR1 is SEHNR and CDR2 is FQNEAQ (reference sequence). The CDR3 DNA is TGTGCCAGCAGCTTGGTAGAGGGCAATGAGCAGTTCTTC. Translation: CASSLVEGNEQFF. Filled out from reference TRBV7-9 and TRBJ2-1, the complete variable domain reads DTGVSQNPRHKITKRGQNVTFRCDPISEHNRLYWYRQTLGQGPEFLTYFQNEAQLEKSRLLSDRFSAERPKGSFSTLEIQRTEQGDSAMYLCASSLVEGNEQFFGPGTRLTVL.